The 30 T cell receptor beta chains below all came from one sample that was sequenced in a study of CD8 T cells in ankylosing spondylitis. TCRdb redid the calling of the 5' RACE reads with MiXCR, one entry per CDR3 protein. The table lists hundreds of thousands of distinct CDR3 sequences, 12% of them singletons. These receptors' antigens are unknown. The study, taken as a whole, reports: What appeared characteristic of ankylosing spondylitis blood was a TCR beta motif of 7 or 8 highly homologous variants.

Source material: blood, either unsorted or a sorted T cell fraction (not recorded which). Source of these receptors: a male donor with ankylosing spondylitis.

V gene TRBV18 combines with J gene TRBJ2-2; the match to TRBD1 covers 9 bases. This CDR3 is built from 17 residues. The V and J ends lost 4 bases and 2 bases, in that order; junction bases with no gene match: 8. CDR1 KGHSH and CDR2 LQKENI come from the germline V gene. CDR3: CASSLTGTGINTGELFF. In nucleotides, the CDR3 is TGTGCCAGCTCACTAACCGGGACAGGGATCAACACCGGGGAGCTGTTTTTT.

The rearrangement links TRBV5-6 to TRBJ2-7, with D unclear. CDR3 length equals 15 residues. Trimming pared 0 bases from V and 1 base from J, leaving 11 bases between. CDR1 is SGHDT and CDR2 is YYEEEE in the germline V gene. The CDR3 DNA reads as TGTGCCAGCAGCTTGGGGTCAGCGCATTCCTACGAGCAGTACTTC. Its protein product is CASSLGSAHSYEQYF.

This clonotype was detected only a few times. The CDR3 DNA is TGTGCCAGCAGCGCCGACAGGGGCGACCACGAGCAGTACTTC. Translated, it gives CASSADRGDHEQYF. The V gene is TRBV7-2, the J gene TRBJ2-7, with 8 nucleotides matching TRBD1. This CDR3 spans 14 amino acids. The germline CDR1 and CDR2 sequences are SGHTA and FQGNSA. The V gene end was trimmed by 5 bases and the J gene end by 5 bases; junction bases not matched to a gene: 8.

There are a few counts of this clonotype. This rearrangement joins TRBV20-1 to TRBJ1-2, with 7 bases lining up with TRBD1. Trimming took 6 bases from V and 2 from J; bases not matched to a gene: 6. CDR3 length: 13 amino acids. From germline, CDR1 is DFQATT and CDR2 SNEGSKA (reference sequence). The CDR3: CSAPDRVNYGYTF. The CDR3 nucleotides are TGCAGTGCGCCCGACAGGGTAAACTATGGCTACACCTTC.

This clonotype was observed a handful of times. The chain carries TRBV20-1 and TRBJ2-3; the D gene could be TRBD1 or TRBD2 (5 bases each). Trimming shortened V by 0 bases and J by 0 bases, and 13 bases separated the two germline ends. Germline CDR1 DFQATT, CDR2 SNEGSKA (reference sequence). The CDR3 has 16 residues. The CDR3 sequence is CSARDPGTDSTDTQYF. CDR3 DNA: TGCAGTGCTAGAGATCCCGGGACGGATAGCACAGATACGCAGTATTTT.

The V call is TRBV6-5, the J call TRBJ2-7; D perhaps matches TRBD1 (5 bases). Trimming stripped 0 bases from V and 0 bases from J, with 18 bases between. CDR1 is MNHEY, CDR2 SVGAGI, per germline. The length of the CDR3 is 18 residues. This CDR3 is CASSYSTVSFVFSYEQYF. CDR3 coding DNA: TGTGCCAGCAGTTACTCGACAGTTAGCTTTGTATTCTCCTACGAGCAGTACTTC.

This clonotype has more than one count but fewer than ten. The gene calls are TRBV12-3 or TRBV12-4 and TRBJ2-5; D remains unclear. V lost 1 base and J 8 bases, leaving 8 bases between the germline ends. The CDR3 has 12 residues. CDR3 protein: CASSLGSATQYF. CDR3 nucleotides: TGTGCCAGCAGTTTAGGAAGTGCAACCCAGTACTTC.

This clonotype appeared a few times. The chain recombines TRBV20-1 with TRBJ2-1; the D call may be TRBD1 or TRBD2 (5 bases each). Germline lookup yields CDR1 DFQATT and CDR2 SNEGSKA (reference sequence). The CDR3 has 14 residues. Trimming shortened V by 6 bases and J by 7 bases, and 19 bases separated the two germline ends. The CDR3: CSADRDRVDNEQFF. DNA for the CDR3: TGCAGTGCCGACCGGGACCGAGTGGATAATGAGCAGTTCTTC.

This clonotype was seen at least ten times. The J gene is TRBJ2-7, the V gene TRBV15; D tentatively reads TRBD1 or TRBD2 (5 bases each). This CDR3 is 13 amino acids long. Germline lookup yields CDR1 LNHNV and CDR2 YYDKDF (reference sequence). Deletions cut 4 bases from V and 6 bases from J, with 13 bases between. The CDR3 nucleotides are TGTGCCACCAGCACCAACTCTGGGACCGAGCAGTACTTC. Protein product: CATSTNSGTEQYF.

Ten or more counts support this clonotype. The chain employs TRBV12-3 or TRBV12-4 and TRBJ1-3; 8 nucleotides line up with TRBD1. The CDR3 contains 16 residues. The V gene end was trimmed by 5 bases and the J gene end by 4 bases; junction bases not matched to a gene: 10. CDR3 nucleotide sequence: TGTGCCAGCAGTAAGACCTACAGGGGGACAGGAAACACCATATATTTT. It yields the protein CASSKTYRGTGNTIYF.

V is TRBV4-3 and J is TRBJ2-4; D ambiguous. The germline CDR1 and CDR2 sequences are LGHNA and YSLEER. The CDR3 has 15 amino acids. V was cut by 0 bases and J by 1 base, with 7 bases left in between. DNA of the CDR3: TGCGCCAGCAGCCAAGAGCAGGATGCCAAAAACATTCAGTACTTC. The encoded protein is CASSQEQDAKNIQYF.

This clonotype was observed a handful of times. The V gene is TRBV12-3 or TRBV12-4, the J gene TRBJ2-7; D remains unclear. V lost 2 bases, J lost 8 bases, and 7 bases lay in between. The length of the CDR3 is 11 residues. DNA for the CDR3: TGTGCCAGCAGTTTAATGGAAAAGCAGTACTTC. Its protein is CASSLMEKQYF.

This chain connects TRBV20-1 to TRBJ1-2; 12 bases align to TRBD1. Germline CDR1 DFQATT, CDR2 SNEGSKA (reference sequence). V was pared by 5 bases and J by 7 bases, with 8 bases of the junction left unmatched. This CDR3 contains 14 residues. The CDR3 is CSAPSGQGAGGYTF. CDR3 in DNA: TGCAGTGCTCCTTCGGGACAGGGGGCGGGTGGCTACACCTTC.

This clonotype appeared many times. As DNA, the CDR3 is TGTGCCACCAGCAGACAGTCGGGGGGCAGGACAGATACGCAGTATTTT. Residues: CATSRQSGGRTDTQYF. The genes are TRBV15 and TRBJ2-3, with TRBD2 as a possible D gene (7 bases). The ends were cut back, 2 bases at V and 3 bases at J, with 15 bases in the middle. Germline V gene sequence: CDR1 LNHNV, CDR2 YYDKDF (reference sequence). This CDR3 has 16 amino acids.

This clonotype appeared many times. The chain employs TRBV29-1 and TRBJ2-1, with TRBD2 matching 13 bases. CDR1 SQVTM and CDR2 ANQGSEA come from the germline V gene. With V trimmed by 8 bases and J by 2 bases, 9 bases remained unmatched. The CDR3 length is 16 residues. Here the CDR3 reads CSSKTSGGSAYNEQFF. CDR3 in DNA: TGCAGCTCAAAGACTAGCGGGGGGTCGGCCTACAATGAGCAGTTCTTC.

This clonotype has just a few counts. The chain carries TRBV4-3 and TRBJ2-5; D gene unclear. Trimming shortened V by 0 bases and J by 1 base, and 6 bases separated the two germline ends. The CDR3 has 14 residues. Germline values: CDR1 LGHNA, CDR2 YSLEER. CDR3 loop: CASSQDAFQETQYF. CDR3 DNA: TGCGCCAGCAGCCAAGATGCCTTCCAAGAGACCCAGTACTTC.

The chain is built from TRBV24-1 and TRBJ2-5; 9 bases are shared with TRBD1. Per the germline V gene, CDR1 is KGHDR and CDR2 is SFDVKD. The V and J ends lost 4 bases and 3 bases, in that order; junction bases with no gene match: 5. There are 15 residues in the CDR3. CDR3 bases: TGTGCCACCAGTGAAAGGGGACAGGGAGAAGAGACCCAGTACTTC. Translation: CATSERGQGEETQYF.

This clonotype was seen a handful of times. V gene TRBV5-1 combines with J gene TRBJ2-7; the match to TRBD1 covers 8 bases. Trimming took 1 base from V and 0 from J; bases not matched to a gene: 9. Germline V gene lookup returns CDR1 SGHRS and CDR2 YFSETQ. This CDR3 has 17 residues. The CDR3 DNA reads TGCGCCAGCAGCTTGTTCCTCGGACAGGGCGGCTCCTACGAGCAGTACTTC. Its translation: CASSLFLGQGGSYEQYF. The full variable domain, its missing parts supplied by reference TRBV5-1 and TRBJ2-7, is KAGVTQTPRYLIKTRGQQVTLSCSPISGHRSVSWYQQTPGQGLQFLFEYFSETQRNKGNFPGRFSGRQFSNSRSEMNVSTLELGDSALYLCASSLFLGQGGSYEQYFGPGTRLTVT.

The V call is TRBV2, the J call TRBJ2-3, with TRBD1 identical over 10 bases. Germline V gives CDR1 SNHLY, CDR2 FYNNEI. V trimming: 6 bases; J trimming: 4 bases; junction bases outside the gene matches: 7. This CDR3 spans 15 amino acids. The CDR3 region is CASSGDRGVPDTQYF. The DNA for the CDR3 is TGTGCCAGCAGCGGGGACAGGGGAGTCCCAGATACGCAGTATTTT. Full variable domain (missing parts from reference TRBV2 and TRBJ2-3): EPEVTQTPSHQVTQMGQEVILRCVPISNHLYFYWYRQILGQKVEFLVSFYNNEISEKSEIFDDQFSVERPDGSNFTLKIRSTKLEDSAMYFCASSGDRGVPDTQYFGPGTRLTVL.

A few counts support this clonotype. The V call is TRBV12-3 or TRBV12-4, the J call TRBJ1-4; D not certain. The CDR3 sequence is 13 residues long. Trimming left V 1 base short and J 9 bases short, with 9 bases between. The chain's CDR3 is CASSLVGSQKLFF. CDR3 bases: TGTGCCAGCAGTTTAGTAGGGTCGCAAAAACTGTTTTTT.

The sample holds a few counts of this clonotype. The genes are TRBV5-4 and TRBJ2-5, with 7 positions matching TRBD1. The germline V gene encodes CDR1 SGHNT and CDR2 YYREEE (reference sequence). This CDR3 contains 13 residues. V dropped 4 bases and J dropped 2; count of bases not matched to a gene: 2. The CDR3 is CASSIQGQETQYF. In DNA form, the CDR3 reads TGTGCCAGCAGCATACAGGGGCAAGAGACCCAGTACTTC.

The chain carries TRBV27 and TRBJ1-1; D is perhaps TRBD1 (5 bases). The ends were cut back, 4 bases at V and 4 bases at J, with 16 bases in the middle. The length of the CDR3 is 15 residues. Germline V CDR1 and CDR2: MNHEY, SMNVEV (reference sequence). CDR3 coding DNA: TGTGCCAGCAGTTCACCGGTAAGGGGCCTCACTGAAGCTTTCTTT. Its translation is CASSSPVRGLTEAFF.

The chain carries TRBV20-1 and TRBJ2-7; tentative D call: TRBD2 (6 bases). The germline CDR1 and CDR2 sequences are DFQATT and SNEGSKA (reference sequence). The CDR3 sequence is 14 residues long. Trimming removed 3 bases at V and 3 bases at J, with 15 bases between. For the CDR3, the DNA is TGCAGTGCTAGGGCCCCGGCGGGGCTCTACGAGCAGTACTTC. It encodes CSARAPAGLYEQYF.

This clonotype occurred a few times. In DNA, the CDR3 is TGTGCCACCAGCAGAGAATCCGACACTGAAGCTTTCTTT. This gives the protein CATSRESDTEAFF. The genes are TRBV15 and TRBJ1-1; D remains unclear. This CDR3 has 13 amino acids. Deletions cut 0 bases from V and 3 bases from J, with 5 bases between. From germline, CDR1 is LNHNV and CDR2 YYDKDF (reference sequence).

This clonotype has ten or more counts. The V gene is TRBV5-1, the J gene TRBJ2-1; 10 bases line up with TRBD2. V lost 2 bases and J lost 7; bases outside the gene matches: 9. Germline V gives CDR1 SGHRS, CDR2 YFSETQ. The CDR3 contains 16 residues. This CDR3 reads CASSFLAGELLNEQFF. In DNA form, the CDR3 reads TGCGCCAGCAGCTTCCTAGCGGGGGAACTCTTGAATGAGCAGTTCTTC. Combining the CDR3 with reference TRBV5-1 and TRBJ2-1 gives the whole variable domain KAGVTQTPRYLIKTRGQQVTLSCSPISGHRSVSWYQQTPGQGLQFLFEYFSETQRNKGNFPGRFSGRQFSNSRSEMNVSTLELGDSALYLCASSFLAGELLNEQFFGPGTRLTVL.

This clonotype was seen only a few times. V usage is TRBV6-2 or TRBV6-3 and J usage is TRBJ2-7, with TRBD1 identical over 8 bases. Germline CDR1 MNHEY, CDR2 SVGEGT. This CDR3 spans 15 amino acids. The V and J ends lost 6 bases and 6 bases, in that order; junction bases with no gene match: 13. CDR3 in amino acids: CASRAQTGDLTEQYF. CDR3 nucleotides: TGTGCCAGCAGAGCCCAGACAGGGGATCTCACCGAGCAGTACTTC.

The CDR3 loop reads CASSLERGPYEQYF. The CDR3 DNA sequence: TGTGCCAGCAGCTTAGAAAGGGGGCCCTACGAGCAGTACTTC. The J gene is TRBJ2-7, the V gene TRBV7-2; 7 bases line up with TRBD1. Germline values: CDR1 SGHTA, CDR2 FQGNSA. The V and J ends lost 1 base and 2 bases, in that order; junction bases with no gene match: 2. The CDR3 is made up of 14 amino acids. The entire variable domain, with the rest obtained from reference TRBV7-2 and TRBJ2-7, is as follows: GAGVSQSPSNKVTEKGKDVELRCDPISGHTALYWYRQSLGQGLEFLIYFQGNSAPDKSGLPSDRFSAERTGGSVSTLTIQRTQQEDSAVYLCASSLERGPYEQYFGPGTRLTVT.

The chain has TRBV20-1 and TRBJ2-1, with 7 bases aligning to TRBD1. The CDR3 has 11 amino acids. V dropped 1 base and J dropped 15; count of bases not matched to a gene: 6. Germline CDR1 reads DFQATT; CDR2 reads SNEGSKA (reference sequence). CDR3 DNA sequence: TGCAGTGCTAGAGGGGACAGACTCGTGTTCTTC. As protein: CSARGDRLVFF.

This clonotype appeared a few times. This chain uses TRBV7-2 with TRBJ1-1; weak D call: TRBD1 (6 bases). This CDR3 has 14 residues. Germline assignment: CDR1 SGHTA and CDR2 FQGNSA. Trimming removed 5 bases at V and 4 bases at J, with 14 bases between. CDR3 region: CASSPTGLITEAFF. In DNA form, the CDR3 reads TGTGCCAGCAGCCCAACAGGGCTGATCACTGAAGCTTTCTTT. Supplemented by reference TRBV7-2 and TRBJ1-1, the full variable domain reads GAGVSQSPSNKVTEKGKDVELRCDPISGHTALYWYRQSLGQGLEFLIYFQGNSAPDKSGLPSDRFSAERTGGSVSTLTIQRTQQEDSAVYLCASSPTGLITEAFFGQGTRLTVV.

This clonotype was recorded a few times. V and J are TRBV20-1 and TRBJ1-1; no definite D call. Germline CDR1 and CDR2: DFQATT and SNEGSKA (reference sequence). The V end lost 3 bases, the J end lost 2 bases, and 16 bases lay between the germline ends. This CDR3 spans 15 amino acids. CDR3 amino acids: CSASGHGRPNTEAFF. The CDR3 DNA follows: TGCAGTGCTAGCGGTCACGGGAGGCCTAACACTGAAGCTTTCTTT.